This T cell receptor beta chain was identified in a study of blood T cell repertoires in COVID-19. Sequencing used immunoSEQ multiplex PCR; TCRdb keeps in-frame clones, though not all of them. The data contain fewer than 400,000 clones, 85% of them singletons. Germline assignment: CDR1 MGHRA and CDR2 YSYEKL. CDR3 length equals 14 residues. Trimming shortened V by 1 base and J by 4 bases, and 5 bases separated the two germline ends. This TCR was sampled from a woman in her thirties who had been exposed to COVID-19. Sequences were obtained from PBMCs or T cells enriched from blood (not recorded which). The gene calls are TRBV4-1 and TRBJ2-6; D gene ambiguous. The CDR3 sequence is CASSQGAGANVLTF. Written as DNA, the CDR3 is TGCGCCAGCAGCCAAGGGGCGGGGGCCAACGTCCTGACTTTC.